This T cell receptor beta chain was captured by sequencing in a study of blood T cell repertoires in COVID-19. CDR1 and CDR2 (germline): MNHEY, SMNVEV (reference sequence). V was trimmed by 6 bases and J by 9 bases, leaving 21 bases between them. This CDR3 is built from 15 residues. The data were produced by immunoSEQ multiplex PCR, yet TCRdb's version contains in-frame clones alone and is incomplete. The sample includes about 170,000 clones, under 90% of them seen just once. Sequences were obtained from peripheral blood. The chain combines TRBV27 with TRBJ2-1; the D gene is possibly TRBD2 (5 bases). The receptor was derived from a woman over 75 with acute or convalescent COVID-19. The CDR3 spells CASSKTSAVVGEQFF. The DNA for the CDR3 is TGTGCCAGCAGCAAAACTAGTGCTGTGGTGGGTGAGCAGTTCTTC.